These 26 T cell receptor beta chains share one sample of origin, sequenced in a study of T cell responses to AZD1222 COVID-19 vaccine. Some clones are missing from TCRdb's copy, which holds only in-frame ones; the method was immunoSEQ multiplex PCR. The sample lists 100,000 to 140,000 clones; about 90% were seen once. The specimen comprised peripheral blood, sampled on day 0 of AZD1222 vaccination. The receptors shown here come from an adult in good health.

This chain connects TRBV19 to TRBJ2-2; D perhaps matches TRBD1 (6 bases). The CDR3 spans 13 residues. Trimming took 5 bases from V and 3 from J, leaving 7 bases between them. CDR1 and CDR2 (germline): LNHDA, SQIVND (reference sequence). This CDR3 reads CASSRQDTGELFF. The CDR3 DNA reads TGTGCCAGTAGTCGACAGGACACCGGGGAGCTGTTTTTT.

The DNA for the CDR3 is TGTGCCAGCAGCCCGGGGGGCCGCTCCTACGAGCAGTACTTC. Its protein product is CASSPGGRSYEQYF. The chain recombines TRBV5-4 with TRBJ2-7, with D perhaps TRBD2 (7 bases). V lost 4 bases to trimming and J lost 0 bases, with 11 bases between them. CDR1 and CDR2 from the germline V gene are SGHNT and YYREEE (reference sequence). The CDR3 totals 14 residues. The entire variable domain, with the rest obtained from reference TRBV5-4 and TRBJ2-7, is as follows: ETGVTQSPTHLIKTRGQQVTLRCSSQSGHNTVSWYQQALGQGPQFIFQYYREEENGRGNFPPRFSGLQFPNYSSELNVNALELDDSALYLCASSPGGRSYEQYFGPGTRLTVT.

CDR3 DNA sequence: TGTGCCATTGACACCCGGGACAGTACTCTCTCTGGGGCCAACGTCCTGACTTTC. This translates into CAIDTRDSTLSGANVLTF. The rearrangement links TRBV2 to TRBJ2-6; 7 bases match TRBD1. V lost 10 bases and J lost 0; bases outside the gene matches: 15. CDR3 length: 18 residues. Per the germline V gene, CDR1 is SNHLY and CDR2 is FYNNEI.

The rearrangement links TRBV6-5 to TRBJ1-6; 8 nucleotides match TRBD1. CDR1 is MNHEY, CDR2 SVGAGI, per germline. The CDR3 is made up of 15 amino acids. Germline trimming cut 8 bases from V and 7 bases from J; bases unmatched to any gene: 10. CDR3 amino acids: CASLLTGGENSPLHF. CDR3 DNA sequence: TGTGCCAGCCTCCTAACAGGGGGAGAAAATTCACCCCTCCACTTT.

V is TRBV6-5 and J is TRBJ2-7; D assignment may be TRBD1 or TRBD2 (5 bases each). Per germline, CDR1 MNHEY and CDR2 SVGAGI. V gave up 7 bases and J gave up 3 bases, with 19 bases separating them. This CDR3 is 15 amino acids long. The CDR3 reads CASISRAGSIYEQYF. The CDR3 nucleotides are TGTGCCAGCATCTCGAGGGCAGGGTCTATCTACGAGCAGTACTTC.

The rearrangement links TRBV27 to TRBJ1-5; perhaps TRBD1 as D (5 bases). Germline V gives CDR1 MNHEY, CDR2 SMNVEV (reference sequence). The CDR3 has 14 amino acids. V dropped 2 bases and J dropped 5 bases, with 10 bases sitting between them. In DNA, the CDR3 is TGTGCCAGCAGTTTAGGGGGGTTACATCAGCCCCAGCATTTT. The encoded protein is CASSLGGLHQPQHF.

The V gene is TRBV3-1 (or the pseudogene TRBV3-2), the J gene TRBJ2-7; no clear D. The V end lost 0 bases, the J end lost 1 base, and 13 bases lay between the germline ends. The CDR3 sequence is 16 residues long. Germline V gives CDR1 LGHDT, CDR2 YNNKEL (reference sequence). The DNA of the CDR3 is TGTGCCAGCAGCCAAGATCTTCGGGTGGGATCCTACGAGCAGTACTTC. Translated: CASSQDLRVGSYEQYF.

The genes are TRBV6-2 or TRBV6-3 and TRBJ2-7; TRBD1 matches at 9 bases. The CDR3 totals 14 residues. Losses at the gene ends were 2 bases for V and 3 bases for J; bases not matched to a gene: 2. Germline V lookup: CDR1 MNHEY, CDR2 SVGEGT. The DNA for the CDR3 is TGTGCCAGCAGTTACGCGGACAGGGGCTACGAGCAGTACTTC. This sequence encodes CASSYADRGYEQYF.

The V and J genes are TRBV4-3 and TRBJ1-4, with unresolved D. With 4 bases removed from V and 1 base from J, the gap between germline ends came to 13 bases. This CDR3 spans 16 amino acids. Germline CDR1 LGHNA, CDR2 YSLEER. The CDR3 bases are TGCGCCAGCAGCCCTGCCCGGTTCGGAACTAATGAAAAACTGTTTTTT. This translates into CASSPARFGTNEKLFF.

The CDR3, as DNA: TGTGCCAGCAAAATCACCGCTAACACAGGGTACACTGAAGCTTTCTTT. This encodes CASKITANTGYTEAFF. V gene TRBV2 combines with J gene TRBJ1-1, with a possible D match to TRBD1 (6 bases). The V gene lost 7 bases and the J gene lost 3 bases, with 21 bases spanning the gap. Germline values: CDR1 SNHLY, CDR2 FYNNEI. The CDR3 is 16 amino acids.

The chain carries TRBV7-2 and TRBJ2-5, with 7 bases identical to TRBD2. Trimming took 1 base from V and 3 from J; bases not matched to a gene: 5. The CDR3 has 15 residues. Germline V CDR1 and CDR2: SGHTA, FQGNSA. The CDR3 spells CASSLGAAGKETQYF. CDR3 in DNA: TGTGCCAGCAGCTTAGGGGCAGCGGGGAAAGAGACCCAGTACTTC.

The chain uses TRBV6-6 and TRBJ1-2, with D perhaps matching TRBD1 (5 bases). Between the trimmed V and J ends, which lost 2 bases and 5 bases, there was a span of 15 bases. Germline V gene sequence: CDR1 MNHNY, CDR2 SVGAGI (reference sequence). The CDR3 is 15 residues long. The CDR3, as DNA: TGTGCCAGCAGTTACGAATGGGGGACCGAATATGGCTACACCTTC. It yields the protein CASSYEWGTEYGYTF.

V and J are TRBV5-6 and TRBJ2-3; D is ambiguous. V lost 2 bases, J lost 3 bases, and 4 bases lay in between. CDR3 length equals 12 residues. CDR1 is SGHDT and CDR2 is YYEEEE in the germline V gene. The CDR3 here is CASSFRTDTQYF. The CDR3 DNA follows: TGTGCCAGCAGCTTTCGGACAGATACGCAGTATTTT.

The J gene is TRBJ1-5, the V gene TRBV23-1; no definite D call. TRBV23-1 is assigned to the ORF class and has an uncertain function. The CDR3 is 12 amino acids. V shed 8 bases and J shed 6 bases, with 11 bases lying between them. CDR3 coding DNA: TGCGCCAGCTGCCCTATAGGTCAGCCCCAGCATTTT. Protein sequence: CASCPIGQPQHF.

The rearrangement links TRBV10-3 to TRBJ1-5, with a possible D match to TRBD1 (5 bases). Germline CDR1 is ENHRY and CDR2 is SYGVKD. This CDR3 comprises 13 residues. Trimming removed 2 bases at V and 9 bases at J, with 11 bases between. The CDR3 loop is CAISEQGARPQHF. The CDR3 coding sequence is TGTGCCATCAGTGAGCAGGGTGCTCGGCCCCAGCATTTT.

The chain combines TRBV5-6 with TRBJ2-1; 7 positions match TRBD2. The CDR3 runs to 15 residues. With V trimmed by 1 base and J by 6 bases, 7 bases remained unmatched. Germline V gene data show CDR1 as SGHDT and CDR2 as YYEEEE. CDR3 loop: CASSLLQWGGNEQFF. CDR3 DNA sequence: TGTGCCAGCAGCTTGCTACAATGGGGGGGCAATGAGCAGTTCTTC.

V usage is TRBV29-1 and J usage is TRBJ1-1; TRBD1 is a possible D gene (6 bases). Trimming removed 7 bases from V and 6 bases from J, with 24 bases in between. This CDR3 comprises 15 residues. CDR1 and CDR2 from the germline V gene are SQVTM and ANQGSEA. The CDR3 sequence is CSAQRRGARGPEAFF. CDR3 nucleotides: TGCAGCGCACAAAGGAGGGGGGCCCGGGGCCCTGAAGCTTTCTTT.

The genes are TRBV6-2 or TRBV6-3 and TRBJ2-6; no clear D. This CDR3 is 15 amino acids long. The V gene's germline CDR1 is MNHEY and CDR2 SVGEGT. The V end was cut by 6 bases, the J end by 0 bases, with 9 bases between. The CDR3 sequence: CASSVKGSGANVLTF. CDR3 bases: TGTGCCAGCAGCGTAAAAGGCTCTGGGGCCAACGTCCTGACTTTC.

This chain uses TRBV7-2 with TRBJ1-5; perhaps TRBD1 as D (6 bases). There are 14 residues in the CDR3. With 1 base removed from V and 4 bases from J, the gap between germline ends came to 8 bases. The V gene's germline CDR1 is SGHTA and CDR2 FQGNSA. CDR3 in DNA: TGTGCCAGCAGCTTAGTAGGGGGGAATCAGCCCCAGCATTTT. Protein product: CASSLVGGNQPQHF.

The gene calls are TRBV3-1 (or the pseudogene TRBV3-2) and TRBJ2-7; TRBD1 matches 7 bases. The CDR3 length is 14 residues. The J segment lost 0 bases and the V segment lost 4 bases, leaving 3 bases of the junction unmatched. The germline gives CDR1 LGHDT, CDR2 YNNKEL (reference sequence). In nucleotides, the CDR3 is TGTGCCAGCAGCCCGGACAGGTTCTCCTACGAGCAGTACTTC. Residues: CASSPDRFSYEQYF.

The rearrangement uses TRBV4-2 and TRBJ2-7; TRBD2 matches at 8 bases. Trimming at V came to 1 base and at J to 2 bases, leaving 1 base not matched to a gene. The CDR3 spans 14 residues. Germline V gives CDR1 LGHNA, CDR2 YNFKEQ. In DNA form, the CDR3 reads TGTGCCAGCAGCCAAGTACTAGCGGCCTACGAGCAGTACTTC. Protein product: CASSQVLAAYEQYF.

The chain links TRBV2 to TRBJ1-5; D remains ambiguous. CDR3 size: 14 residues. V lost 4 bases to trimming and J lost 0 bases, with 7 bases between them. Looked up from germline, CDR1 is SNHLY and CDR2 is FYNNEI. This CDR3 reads CASSGIGSNQPQHF. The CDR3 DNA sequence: TGTGCCAGCAGTGGGATTGGTAGCAATCAGCCCCAGCATTTT.

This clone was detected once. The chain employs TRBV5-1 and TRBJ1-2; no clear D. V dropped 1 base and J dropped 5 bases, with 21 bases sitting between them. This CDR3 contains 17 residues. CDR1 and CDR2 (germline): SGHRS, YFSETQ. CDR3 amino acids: CASSLSPSDPDIYGYTF. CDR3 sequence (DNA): TGCGCCAGCAGCTTGAGTCCAAGTGATCCTGATATATATGGCTACACCTTC.

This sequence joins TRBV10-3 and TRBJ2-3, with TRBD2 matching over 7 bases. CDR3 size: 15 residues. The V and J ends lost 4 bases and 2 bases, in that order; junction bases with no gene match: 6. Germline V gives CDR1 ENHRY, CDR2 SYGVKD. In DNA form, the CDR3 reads TGTGCCATCAGTGGGCCAGCGGGGACCACAGATACGCAGTATTTT. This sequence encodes CAISGPAGTTDTQYF.

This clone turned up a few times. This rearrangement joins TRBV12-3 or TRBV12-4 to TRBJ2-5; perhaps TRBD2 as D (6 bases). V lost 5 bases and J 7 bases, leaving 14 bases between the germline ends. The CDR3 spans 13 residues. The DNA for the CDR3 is TGTGCCAGCAGTATGGGACTTCGGGGGACCCAGTACTTC. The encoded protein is CASSMGLRGTQYF.

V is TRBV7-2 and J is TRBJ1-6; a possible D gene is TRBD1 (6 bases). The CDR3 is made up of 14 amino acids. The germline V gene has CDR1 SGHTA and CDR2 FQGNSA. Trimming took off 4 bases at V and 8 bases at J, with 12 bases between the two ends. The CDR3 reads CASSSVYRDSPLHF. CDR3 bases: TGTGCCAGCAGCTCCGTCTACAGGGATTCACCCCTCCACTTT.